This record covers a single T cell receptor beta chain. Its antigen is not yet known. No clone much larger than this one lies a single base away; base qualities are absent. CDR1 and CDR2 (LGHNA, YNFKEQ) derive from the germline V gene. The CDR3 spans 15 residues, from the cysteine through the phenylalanine. Only the CDR3 portion is preserved as DNA: 45 bases, with reading frame beginning at the first base. The junction shows trimming of 4 bases on V and 3 bases on J, plus 12 bases between the germline ends. This entry comes from a study of shared clonotypes between healthy human individuals (dated by TCRdb to 2020 to 2022). About the full investigation: A couple of women and a few men aged 18 to 49 years were included in the cohort. Each donor's leukapheresis produced roughly between roughly 0.85 and 9 billion PBMCs. To estimate repertoire size and how much clonotypes are shared between individuals, the study performed deep sequencing of blood TCR repertoires from roughly five healthy adults. Different laboratories and diverse techniques were used to prepare libraries and sequence TCR repertoires, to increase sequencing depth and limit assay-specific biases. Per donor, three plates each were used for CD4 naive and CD4 memory, two for CD8 naive, and one for CD8 memory.

CD8 naive samples consisted of CD45RO-negative cells that were positively selected for CCR7, yielding a CD45RA+CCR7+ population without TemRA cells. Healthy HIV-negative adults with no recently reported acute infections or vaccinations were included as donors. All donors were Caucasian adults living in Nashville, Tennessee, USA. After blood collection by leukapheresis, PBMCs were isolated using Ficoll-Histopaque density gradient centrifugation and then cryopreserved in the vapor phase of liquid nitrogen. Analytical flow cytometry was used to check the purity and quantity of each magnetically sorted T cell population. Genomic DNA was isolated from every sorted fraction and measured by UV absorbance on a Nanodrop 2000c. Broader findings and caveats from the paper: Based on pairwise subsampling, the degree of clonotype sharing among donors was expected to be affected by sequencing depth. Higher generation probabilities were observed for clonotypes shared by all four sorted-subset donors than for non-shared clonotypes. Because the study included only a small number of donors, the genetic and exposure-history diversity represented was limited. Incomplete sequencing was indicated by rarefaction of sorted-subset datasets, despite the large sequencing depth. Sampling was restricted to blood, and TCR repertoires in tissues likely differ from the TCR repertoires found in blood. Sharing across several donors was observed for roughly 5.4% of naive CD4, 3% to 4% of naive CD8, 2% to 2.5% of memory CD4, and about 0.4% of memory CD8 clonotypes. Larger estimated clonotype richness was generally found for naive subsets than for memory subsets.

Using the deep immunoSEQ assay, multiplex PCR amplified TCR CDR3 regions from genomic DNA. Extracted genomic DNA from each cell subset was distributed evenly across all wells of several immunoSEQ 96-well plates, and each plate was treated as a replicate. For sorted subsets, about 200 ng genomic DNA, equal to 30,000 or so T cell genomes, was loaded into each replicate PCR. Purified libraries were quantified with a Qubit 3.0 fluorometer, sized on a Bioanalyzer 2100, and re-quantified with the KAPA Library Quantification kit. A separate single-read 150-cycle Illumina NextSeq 550 flow cell was used to sequence each immunoSEQ 96-well plate. Per the source publication's procedure: Because the immunoSEQ output held only junctional sequences and lacked quality scores, the filtering could not match the filtering applied to full-length reads. Sequences were annotated with PyIR, a Python wrapper for IgBLAST v1.9, and V/J genes and CDR3 were assigned using IMGT germline references. Reads were removed for weak V/J assignments (E-value above 1e-6), missing CDR3, stop codons, out-of-frame junctions, or ambiguous translated residues. V3J clonotypes were defined as sequences sharing the same inferred V gene, J gene, and CDR3 amino acid sequence. Percentage overlap between repertoires was computed as shared unique clonotypes divided by the size of the smaller repertoire. Repertoire richness was assessed with RTK rarefaction, the Chao1 estimator, and Recon v2.1 estimates of unobserved clonotypes. Generation probabilities for all TCRbeta clonotypes obtained by the gDNA method from several donors were computed using OLGA. The table comes from immuneACCESS by way of TCRdb, which keeps in-frame sequences with V and J called. Part of the clones is missing from these tables; in studies checked, under half for an unresolved V gene and the rest for unknown reasons. The V and J calls and clone size were taken over from that table, and D and trimming were inferred from the DNA. The sample table shows 600,000 or so clones, and 85% to 95% are seen once. The top ten hold over 0.095% of the sample.

This TCR was sampled from a woman under 40 in good health. The chain is assembled from TRBV4-2 and TRBJ2-2; too little of a D gene remains to name it. The specimen sequenced was naive CD8+ T cells sorted from blood. What the cell subset or site label conveys for this sample: CD45RA+CCR7+. This receptor has the CDR3 CASSPPSDYTGELFF. The base sequence is TGTGCCAGCAGCCCCCCCAGCGACTACACCGGGGAGCTGTTTTTT.